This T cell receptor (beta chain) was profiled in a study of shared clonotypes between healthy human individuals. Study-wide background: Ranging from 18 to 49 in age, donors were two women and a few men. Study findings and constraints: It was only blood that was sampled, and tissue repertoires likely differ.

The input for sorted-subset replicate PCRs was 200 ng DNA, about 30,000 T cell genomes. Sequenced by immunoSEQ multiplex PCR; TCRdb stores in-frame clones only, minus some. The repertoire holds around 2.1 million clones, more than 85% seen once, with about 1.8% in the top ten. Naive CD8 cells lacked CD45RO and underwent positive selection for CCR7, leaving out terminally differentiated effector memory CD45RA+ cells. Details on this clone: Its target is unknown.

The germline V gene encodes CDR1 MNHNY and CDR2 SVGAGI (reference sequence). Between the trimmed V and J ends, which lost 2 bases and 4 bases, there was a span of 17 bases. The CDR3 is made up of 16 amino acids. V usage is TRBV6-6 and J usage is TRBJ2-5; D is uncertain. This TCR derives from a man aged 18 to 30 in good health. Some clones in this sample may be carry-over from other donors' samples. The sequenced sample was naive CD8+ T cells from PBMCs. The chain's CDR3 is CASSYQPAESRETQYF. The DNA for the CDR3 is TGTGCCAGCAGTTACCAGCCCGCTGAGAGTCGAGAGACCCAGTACTTC.